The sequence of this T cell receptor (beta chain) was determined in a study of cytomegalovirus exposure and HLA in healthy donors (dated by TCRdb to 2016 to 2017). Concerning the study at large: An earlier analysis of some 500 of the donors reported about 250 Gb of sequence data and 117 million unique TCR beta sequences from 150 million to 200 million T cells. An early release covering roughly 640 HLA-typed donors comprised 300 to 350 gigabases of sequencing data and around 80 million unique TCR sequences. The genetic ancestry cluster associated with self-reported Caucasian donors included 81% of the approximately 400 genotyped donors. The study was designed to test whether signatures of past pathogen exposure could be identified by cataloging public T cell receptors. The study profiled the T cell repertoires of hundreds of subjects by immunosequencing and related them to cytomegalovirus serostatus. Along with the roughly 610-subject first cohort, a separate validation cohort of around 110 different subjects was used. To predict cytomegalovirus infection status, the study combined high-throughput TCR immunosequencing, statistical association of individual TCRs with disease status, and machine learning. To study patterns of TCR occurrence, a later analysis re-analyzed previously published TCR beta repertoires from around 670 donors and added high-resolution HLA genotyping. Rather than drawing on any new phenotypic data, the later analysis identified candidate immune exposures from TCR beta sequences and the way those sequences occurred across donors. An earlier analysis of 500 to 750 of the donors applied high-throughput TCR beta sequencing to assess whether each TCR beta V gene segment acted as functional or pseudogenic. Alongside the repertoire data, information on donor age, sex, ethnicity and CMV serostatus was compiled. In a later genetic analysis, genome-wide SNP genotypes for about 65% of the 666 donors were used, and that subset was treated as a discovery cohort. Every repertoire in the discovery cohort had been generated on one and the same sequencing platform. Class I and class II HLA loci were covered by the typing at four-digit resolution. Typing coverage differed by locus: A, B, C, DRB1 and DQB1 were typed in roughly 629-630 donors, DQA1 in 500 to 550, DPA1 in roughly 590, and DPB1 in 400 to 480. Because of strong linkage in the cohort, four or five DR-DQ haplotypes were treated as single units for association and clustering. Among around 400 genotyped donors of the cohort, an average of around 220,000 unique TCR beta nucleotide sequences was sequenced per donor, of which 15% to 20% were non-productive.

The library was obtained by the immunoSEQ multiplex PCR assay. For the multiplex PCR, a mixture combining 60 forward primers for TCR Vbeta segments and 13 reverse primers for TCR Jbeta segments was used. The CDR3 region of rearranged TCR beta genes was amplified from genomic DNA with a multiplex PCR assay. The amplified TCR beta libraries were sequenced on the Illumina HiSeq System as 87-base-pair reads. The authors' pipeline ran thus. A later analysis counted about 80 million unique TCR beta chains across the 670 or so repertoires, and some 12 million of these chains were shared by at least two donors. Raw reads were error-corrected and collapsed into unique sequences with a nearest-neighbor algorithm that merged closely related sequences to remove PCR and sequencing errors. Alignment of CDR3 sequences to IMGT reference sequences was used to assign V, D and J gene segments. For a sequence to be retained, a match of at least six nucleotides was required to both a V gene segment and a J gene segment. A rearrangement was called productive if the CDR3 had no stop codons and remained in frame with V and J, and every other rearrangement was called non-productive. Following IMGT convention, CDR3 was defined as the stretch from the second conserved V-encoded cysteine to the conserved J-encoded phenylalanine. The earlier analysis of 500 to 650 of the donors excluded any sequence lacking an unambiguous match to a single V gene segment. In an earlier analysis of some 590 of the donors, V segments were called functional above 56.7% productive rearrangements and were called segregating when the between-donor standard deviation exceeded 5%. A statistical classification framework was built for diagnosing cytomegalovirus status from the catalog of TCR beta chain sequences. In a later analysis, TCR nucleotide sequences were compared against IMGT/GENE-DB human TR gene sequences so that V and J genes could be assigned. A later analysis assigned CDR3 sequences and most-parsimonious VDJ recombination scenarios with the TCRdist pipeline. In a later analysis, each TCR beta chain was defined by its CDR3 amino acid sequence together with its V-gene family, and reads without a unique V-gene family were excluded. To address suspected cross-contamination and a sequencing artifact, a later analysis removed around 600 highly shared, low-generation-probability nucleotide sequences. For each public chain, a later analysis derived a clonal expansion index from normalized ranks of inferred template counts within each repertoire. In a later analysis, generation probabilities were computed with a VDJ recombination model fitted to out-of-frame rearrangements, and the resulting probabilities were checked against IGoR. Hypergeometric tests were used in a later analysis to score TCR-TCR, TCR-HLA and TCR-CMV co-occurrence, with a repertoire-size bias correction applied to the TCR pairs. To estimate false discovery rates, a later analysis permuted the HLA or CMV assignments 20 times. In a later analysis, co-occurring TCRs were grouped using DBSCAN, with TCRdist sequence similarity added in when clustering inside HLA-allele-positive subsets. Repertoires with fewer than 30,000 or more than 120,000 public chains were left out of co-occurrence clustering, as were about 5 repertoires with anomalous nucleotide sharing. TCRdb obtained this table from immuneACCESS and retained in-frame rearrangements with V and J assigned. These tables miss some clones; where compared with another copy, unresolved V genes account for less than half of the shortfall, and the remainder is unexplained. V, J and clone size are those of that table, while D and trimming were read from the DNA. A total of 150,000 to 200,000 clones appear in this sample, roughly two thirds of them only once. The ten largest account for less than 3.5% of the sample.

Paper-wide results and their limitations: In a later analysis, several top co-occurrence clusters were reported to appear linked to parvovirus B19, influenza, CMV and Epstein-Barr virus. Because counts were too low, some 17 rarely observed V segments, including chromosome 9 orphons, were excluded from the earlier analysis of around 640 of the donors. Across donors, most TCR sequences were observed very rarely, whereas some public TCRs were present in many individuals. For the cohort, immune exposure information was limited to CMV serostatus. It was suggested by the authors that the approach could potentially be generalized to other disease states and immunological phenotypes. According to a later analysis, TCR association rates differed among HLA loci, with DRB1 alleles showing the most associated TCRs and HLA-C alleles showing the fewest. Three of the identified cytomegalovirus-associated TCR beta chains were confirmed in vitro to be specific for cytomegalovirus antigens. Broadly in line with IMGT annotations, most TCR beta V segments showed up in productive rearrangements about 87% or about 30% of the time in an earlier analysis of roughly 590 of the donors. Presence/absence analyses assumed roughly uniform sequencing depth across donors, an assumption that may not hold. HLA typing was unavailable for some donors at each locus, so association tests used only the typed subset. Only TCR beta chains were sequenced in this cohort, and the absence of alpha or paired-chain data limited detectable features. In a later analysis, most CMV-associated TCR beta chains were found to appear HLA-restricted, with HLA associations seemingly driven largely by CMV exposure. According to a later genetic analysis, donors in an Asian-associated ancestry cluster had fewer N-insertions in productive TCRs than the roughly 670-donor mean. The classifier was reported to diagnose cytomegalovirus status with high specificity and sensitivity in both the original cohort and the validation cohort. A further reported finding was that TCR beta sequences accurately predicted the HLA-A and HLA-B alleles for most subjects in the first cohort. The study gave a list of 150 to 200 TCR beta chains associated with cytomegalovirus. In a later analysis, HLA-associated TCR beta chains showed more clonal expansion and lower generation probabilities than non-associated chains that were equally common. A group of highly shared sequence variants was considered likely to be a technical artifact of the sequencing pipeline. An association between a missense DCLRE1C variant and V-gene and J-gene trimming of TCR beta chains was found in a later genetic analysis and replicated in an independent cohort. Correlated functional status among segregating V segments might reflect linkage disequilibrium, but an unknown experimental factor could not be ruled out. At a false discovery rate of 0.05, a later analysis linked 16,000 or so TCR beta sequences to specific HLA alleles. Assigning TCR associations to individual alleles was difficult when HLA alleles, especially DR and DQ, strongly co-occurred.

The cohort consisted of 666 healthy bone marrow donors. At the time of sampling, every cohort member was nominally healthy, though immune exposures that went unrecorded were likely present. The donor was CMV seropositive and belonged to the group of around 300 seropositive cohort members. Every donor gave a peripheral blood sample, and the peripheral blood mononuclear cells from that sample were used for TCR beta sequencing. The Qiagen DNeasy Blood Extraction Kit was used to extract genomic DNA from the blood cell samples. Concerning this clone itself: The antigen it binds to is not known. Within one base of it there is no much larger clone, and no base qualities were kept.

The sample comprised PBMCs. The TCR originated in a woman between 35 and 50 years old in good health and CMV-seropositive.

The DNA is TGTGCCAGTAGTATGAATGCAGGGGTTCAGCCCCAGCATTTT. Translated, it reads CASSMNAGVQPQHF. This chain is built from TRBV19 and TRBJ1-5; the D gene is perhaps TRBD1, on 6 matching bases. The junction carries 12 bases between V and J, which are trimmed by 3 bases and 6 bases respectively. The germline V gene (reference sequence) sets CDR1 to LNHDA and CDR2 to SQIVND. Counted from cysteine to phenylalanine, this CDR3 has 14 amino acids. The sequence is cut down to CDR3 DNA, 42 bases in frame from base 1. Beyond the CDR3, the reference TRBV19 and TRBJ1-5 genes provide the residues; the full variable domain reads: DGGITQSPKYLFRKEGQNVTLSCEQNLNHDAMYWYRQDPGQGLRLIYYSQIVNDFQKGDIAEGYSVSREKKESFPLTVTSAQKNPTAFYLCASSMNAGVQPQHFGDGTRLSIL.